The clone carrying this TCR beta chain was seen a single time. Produced via immunoSEQ multiplex PCR; TCRdb's table is partial and in-frame only. The top ten clones hold about 0.0094% of a sample with about 710,000 clones, around 87% of them seen once. These data belong to a study of shared T cell receptors in the human thymus. This CDR3 has 15 amino acids. Germline V CDR1 and CDR2: MNHNY, SVGAGI (reference sequence). With 2 bases clipped from V and 5 bases from J, the junction kept 6 bases outside the gene matches. These sequences were also reported in another study, on human thymus T cells. That report adds: Unrelated people showed highly overlapping thymic repertoires, related research reported.

The clonotype was recovered from a boy under three years old with a congenital heart defect. Sequences were obtained from thymocytes. The J gene is TRBJ1-1, the V gene TRBV6-6; the match to TRBD1 covers 9 bases. In DNA, the CDR3 is TGTGCCAGCAGTTACCCCGGGACAGGGCAGACTGAAGCTTTCTTT. Translated: CASSYPGTGQTEAFF.